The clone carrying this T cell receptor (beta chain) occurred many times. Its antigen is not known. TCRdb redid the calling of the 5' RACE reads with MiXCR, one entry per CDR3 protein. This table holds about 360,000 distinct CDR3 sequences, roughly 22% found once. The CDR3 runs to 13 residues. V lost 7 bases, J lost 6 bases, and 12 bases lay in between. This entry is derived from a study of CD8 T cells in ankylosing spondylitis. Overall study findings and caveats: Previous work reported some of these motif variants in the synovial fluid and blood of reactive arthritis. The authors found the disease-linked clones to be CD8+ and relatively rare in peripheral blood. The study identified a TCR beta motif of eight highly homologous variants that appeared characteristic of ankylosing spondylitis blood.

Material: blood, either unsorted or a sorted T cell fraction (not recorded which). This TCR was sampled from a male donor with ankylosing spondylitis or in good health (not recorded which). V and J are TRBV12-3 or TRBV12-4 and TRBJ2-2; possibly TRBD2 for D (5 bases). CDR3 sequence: CASIPGGAGELFF. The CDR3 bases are TGTGCCAGCATCCCAGGAGGTGCCGGGGAGCTGTTTTTT.